The 22 T cell receptor beta chains presented below share a single source sample, sequenced in a study of early T cells in non-severe SARS-CoV-2 infection. Via MiXCR, TCRdb re-called the 5' RACE reads, giving one row per CDR3 protein. The data contain approximately 40,000 distinct CDR3 sequences, over 8.5% of them singletons. The specimen was whole blood. The receptors derive from an adult who was a healthcare worker with PCR-confirmed SARS-CoV-2 infection or an uninfected control (not recorded which).

This clonotype was detected ten times or more. This rearrangement joins TRBV29-1 to TRBJ2-3, with a possible D match to TRBD2 (5 bases). This CDR3 is built from 13 residues. CDR1 and CDR2 (germline): SQVTM, ANQGSEA. V was shortened by 1 base and J by 8 bases, with 13 bases between the two germline ends. In nucleotides, the CDR3 is TGCAGCGTTGAAGTGAGCGGTGTAGGTACGCAGTATTTT. Protein product: CSVEVSGVGTQYF.

The rearrangement links TRBV29-1 to TRBJ1-1; no clear D. V lost 6 bases and J lost 4, with 18 bases in between. Germline V gene lookup returns CDR1 SQVTM and CDR2 ANQGSEA. This CDR3 is built from 14 residues. The CDR3: CSVTYRLGSTEAFF. The CDR3 nucleotides are TGCAGCGTGACCTACCGGTTGGGGTCCACTGAAGCTTTCTTT. The variable domain in full, with the rest retrieved from reference TRBV29-1 and TRBJ1-1, is SAVISQKPSRDICQRGTSLTIQCQVDSQVTMMFWYRQQPGQSLTLIATANQGSEATYESGFVIDKFPISRPNLTFSTLTVSNMSPEDSSIYLCSVTYRLGSTEAFFGQGTRLTVV.

The rearrangement links TRBV12-3 or TRBV12-4 to TRBJ2-3, with D perhaps TRBD1 (6 bases). The CDR3 is made up of 18 amino acids. Trimming pared 5 bases from V and 0 bases from J, leaving 21 bases between. The CDR3 DNA sequence: TGTGCCAGCAGTCCTCGTCGAGGACAGTTCTCTAGCACAGATACGCAGTATTTT. It is translated as CASSPRRGQFSSTDTQYF.

This clonotype came up once. The V and J genes are TRBV7-9 and TRBJ1-5; 8 nucleotides agree with TRBD1. V was pared by 5 bases and J by 3 bases, with 3 bases of the junction left unmatched. CDR1 and CDR2 (germline): SEHNR, FQNEAQ (reference sequence). The CDR3 has 14 amino acids. CDR3 loop: CASSQGAHNQPQHF. The CDR3 DNA reads as TGTGCCAGCAGCCAGGGGGCCCACAATCAGCCCCAGCATTTT.

There are many counts of this clonotype. This chain joins TRBV7-8 and TRBJ2-5, with D tentatively TRBD2 (6 bases). V lost 2 bases and J 3 bases, leaving 16 bases between the germline ends. Germline CDR1 reads SGHVS; CDR2 reads FQNEAQ. This CDR3 has 16 residues. CDR3 sequence: CASSLRRLGGKETQYF. The CDR3 nucleotides read TGTGCCAGCAGCTTAAGAAGGCTCGGCGGGAAAGAGACCCAGTACTTC.

As regards this clonotype: With a much larger clone just one base away, this may be a read error. The rearrangement joins TRBV25-1 to TRBJ1-4; D is uncertain. Per germline, CDR1 MGHDK and CDR2 SYGVNS. The CDR3 loop spans 12 amino acids. Trimming left V 4 bases short and J 8 bases short, with 8 bases between. The CDR3 nucleotides are TGTGCCAGCAGTGGCCGACCGGAAAAACTGTTTTTT. This sequence encodes CASSGRPEKLFF.

This clonotype occurred many times. V is TRBV7-6 and J is TRBJ2-2, with 8 nucleotides matching TRBD1. This CDR3 has 16 amino acids. Losses at the gene ends were 5 bases for V and 4 bases for J; bases not matched to a gene: 9. Germline lookup yields CDR1 SGHVS and CDR2 FNYEAQ. The CDR3 protein is CASSRPGTGGTGELFF. The CDR3 DNA is TGTGCCAGCAGCCGCCCCGGGACAGGAGGCACCGGGGAGCTGTTTTTT. Looking up the rest from reference TRBV7-6 and TRBJ2-2 gives the full variable domain: GAGVSQSPRYKVTKRGQDVALRCDPISGHVSLYWYRQALGQGPEFLTYFNYEAQQDKSGLPNDRFSAERPEGSISTLTIQRTEQRDSAMYRCASSRPGTGGTGELFFGEGSRLTVL.

The V and J genes are TRBV7-2 and TRBJ1-1, with D unresolved. Germline V gene data show CDR1 as SGHTA and CDR2 as FQGNSA. Trimming pared 7 bases from V and 1 base from J, leaving 10 bases between. CDR3 length: 13 residues. The chain's CDR3 is CASNGQPNTEAFF. The DNA for the CDR3 is TGTGCCAGCAATGGGCAGCCGAACACTGAAGCTTTCTTT. The full variable domain, completed using reference TRBV7-2 and TRBJ1-1, is GAGVSQSPSNKVTEKGKDVELRCDPISGHTALYWYRQSLGQGLEFLIYFQGNSAPDKSGLPSDRFSAERTGGSVSTLTIQRTQQEDSAVYLCASNGQPNTEAFFGQGTRLTVV.

This clonotype was counted only a few times. J is TRBJ2-1 and V is TRBV18, with 8 bases aligning to TRBD1. Per germline, CDR1 KGHSH and CDR2 LQKENI. V was clipped by 4 bases and J by 1 base; unmatched bases: 9. CDR3 length: 17 amino acids. CDR3 bases: TGTGCCAGCTCACGCATAGACAGGGGCCTTTCCTACAATGAGCAGTTCTTC. Amino acid sequence: CASSRIDRGLSYNEQFF.

This clonotype was counted many times. The chain employs TRBV20-1 and TRBJ1-1; 7 nucleotides line up with TRBD1. Unmatched junction bases numbered 6, after V lost 2 bases and J lost 3 bases. This CDR3 region has 14 residues. The V gene's germline CDR1 is DFQATT and CDR2 SNEGSKA (reference sequence). DNA of the CDR3: TGCAGTGCTAGATCGACAGGGAGGGACACTGAAGCTTTCTTT. Translation gives CSARSTGRDTEAFF.

This clonotype was detected ten times or more. The chain links TRBV29-1 to TRBJ2-2; D is unclear. This CDR3 is built from 11 residues. The germline V gene encodes CDR1 SQVTM and CDR2 ANQGSEA. V shed 4 bases and J shed 7 bases, with 7 bases lying between them. CDR3 bases: TGCAGCGTTGCGGGTGGCGGGGAGCTGTTTTTT. Translation gives CSVAGGGELFF.

The sample holds many counts of this clonotype. The chain uses TRBV12-5 and TRBJ1-1; a weak D match, TRBD1 (6 bases). Germline CDR1 LGHNT, CDR2 FRNRAP. The CDR3 is 14 residues long. Trimming stripped 0 bases from V and 4 bases from J, with 9 bases between. The CDR3 reads CASGLVTGTTEAFF. In DNA form, the CDR3 reads TGTGCTAGTGGTTTGGTAACAGGGACCACTGAAGCTTTCTTT.

The chain uses TRBV7-2 and TRBJ2-7, with D perhaps matching TRBD2 (6 bases). The germline V and J ends were trimmed by 2 bases and 7 bases, with 12 bases remaining between them. Germline V CDR1 and CDR2: SGHTA, FQGNSA. The length of the CDR3 is 13 residues. The CDR3 nucleotides read TGTGCCAGCAGCTTAATGTCCGGGGGTGAGCAGTACTTC. It codes for CASSLMSGGEQYF.

This chain joins TRBV19 and TRBJ2-7, with D tentatively TRBD1 (5 bases). Germline V gene sequence: CDR1 LNHDA, CDR2 SQIVND (reference sequence). V was trimmed by 5 bases and J by 5 bases, leaving 22 bases between them. The CDR3 sequence is 16 residues long. The CDR3 here is CASSPKGLGSLNEQYF. CDR3 coding DNA: TGTGCCAGTAGTCCAAAGGGGCTGGGGTCTCTAAACGAGCAGTACTTC.

In its sample, this clonotype was seen many times. The rearrangement links TRBV28 to TRBJ2-1; 8 nucleotides line up with TRBD2. This CDR3 has 16 residues. Looked up from germline, CDR1 is MDHEN and CDR2 is SYDVKM. V shed 5 bases and J 4 bases; nucleotides not matched to a gene: 10. The CDR3 DNA reads TGTGCCAGCAGTAAACTTAGCGGGGCACCGTACAATGAGCAGTTCTTC. Translation: CASSKLSGAPYNEQFF.

This clonotype has ten or more counts. This rearrangement joins TRBV25-1 to TRBJ2-3; 7 nucleotides agree with TRBD2. Unmatched junction bases numbered 7, after V lost 7 bases and J lost 0 bases. The CDR3 runs 15 residues. CDR1 and CDR2 (germline): MGHDK, SYGVNS. The CDR3 is CASTVSGDSTDTQYF. CDR3 coding DNA: TGTGCCAGCACAGTCAGCGGGGACAGCACAGATACGCAGTATTTT.

This clonotype was seen ten or more times. J is TRBJ2-5 and V is TRBV20-1; D call uncertain. Deletions cut 0 bases from V and 1 base from J, with 9 bases between. Germline values: CDR1 DFQATT, CDR2 SNEGSKA (reference sequence). This CDR3 is built from 14 residues. This CDR3 reads CSARDPPGQETQYF. The CDR3 coding sequence is TGCAGTGCTAGAGATCCCCCAGGCCAAGAGACCCAGTACTTC.

This clonotype has a count of ten or more. The chain couples TRBV5-5 to TRBJ2-2; 7 bases line up with TRBD1. Germline loops: CDR1 SGHKS, CDR2 YYEKEE (reference sequence). V lost 5 bases to trimming and J lost 0 bases; unmatched junction nucleotides: 7. The CDR3 runs to 16 residues. The CDR3 loop reads CASRHPTGTNTGELFF. The CDR3 nucleotides read TGTGCCAGCAGACATCCGACAGGGACGAACACCGGGGAGCTGTTTTTT. The complete variable domain, with remaining parts taken from reference TRBV5-5 and TRBJ2-2, reads DAGVTQSPTHLIKTRGQQVTLRCSPISGHKSVSWYQQVLGQGPQFIFQYYEKEERGRGNFPDRFSARQFPNYSSELNVNALLLGDSALYLCASRHPTGTNTGELFFGEGSRLTVL.

The chain combines TRBV4-2 with TRBJ2-5; TRBD2 matches 10 bases. CDR3 length: 17 residues. V trimming: 0 bases; J trimming: 2 bases; junction bases outside the gene matches: 6. Germline V gene data show CDR1 as LGHNA and CDR2 as YNFKEQ. The CDR3 protein is CASSQESAGGLQETQYF. Written as DNA, the CDR3 is TGTGCCAGCAGCCAAGAATCAGCGGGGGGGCTTCAAGAGACCCAGTACTTC.

V usage is TRBV14 and J usage is TRBJ2-7, with D possibly matching TRBD2 (6 bases). Per germline, CDR1 SGHDN and CDR2 FVKESK. The ends were cut back, 6 bases at V and 0 bases at J, with 12 bases in the middle. The CDR3 spans 14 residues. The CDR3 loop reads CASSPRRGSYEQYF. In DNA form, the CDR3 reads TGTGCCAGCAGTCCTAGGAGGGGCTCCTACGAGCAGTACTTC.

This clonotype was observed at least ten times. J is TRBJ1-1 and V is TRBV20-1; unclear D gene. Trimming stripped 1 base from V and 4 bases from J, with 16 bases between. Germline assignment: CDR1 DFQATT and CDR2 SNEGSKA (reference sequence). The CDR3 consists of 15 residues. CDR3 protein: CSARVVEASSTEAFF. DNA for the CDR3: TGCAGTGCTAGAGTGGTCGAGGCCTCCTCCACTGAAGCTTTCTTT.

The chain recombines TRBV27 with TRBJ2-3; D is undetermined. The length of the CDR3 is 11 residues. The V gene lost 3 bases and the J gene lost 7 bases, with 5 bases spanning the gap. The germline V gene encodes CDR1 MNHEY and CDR2 SMNVEV (reference sequence). DNA of the CDR3: TGTGCCAGCAGTTTCGTGAATACGCAGTATTTT. This translates into CASSFVNTQYF.